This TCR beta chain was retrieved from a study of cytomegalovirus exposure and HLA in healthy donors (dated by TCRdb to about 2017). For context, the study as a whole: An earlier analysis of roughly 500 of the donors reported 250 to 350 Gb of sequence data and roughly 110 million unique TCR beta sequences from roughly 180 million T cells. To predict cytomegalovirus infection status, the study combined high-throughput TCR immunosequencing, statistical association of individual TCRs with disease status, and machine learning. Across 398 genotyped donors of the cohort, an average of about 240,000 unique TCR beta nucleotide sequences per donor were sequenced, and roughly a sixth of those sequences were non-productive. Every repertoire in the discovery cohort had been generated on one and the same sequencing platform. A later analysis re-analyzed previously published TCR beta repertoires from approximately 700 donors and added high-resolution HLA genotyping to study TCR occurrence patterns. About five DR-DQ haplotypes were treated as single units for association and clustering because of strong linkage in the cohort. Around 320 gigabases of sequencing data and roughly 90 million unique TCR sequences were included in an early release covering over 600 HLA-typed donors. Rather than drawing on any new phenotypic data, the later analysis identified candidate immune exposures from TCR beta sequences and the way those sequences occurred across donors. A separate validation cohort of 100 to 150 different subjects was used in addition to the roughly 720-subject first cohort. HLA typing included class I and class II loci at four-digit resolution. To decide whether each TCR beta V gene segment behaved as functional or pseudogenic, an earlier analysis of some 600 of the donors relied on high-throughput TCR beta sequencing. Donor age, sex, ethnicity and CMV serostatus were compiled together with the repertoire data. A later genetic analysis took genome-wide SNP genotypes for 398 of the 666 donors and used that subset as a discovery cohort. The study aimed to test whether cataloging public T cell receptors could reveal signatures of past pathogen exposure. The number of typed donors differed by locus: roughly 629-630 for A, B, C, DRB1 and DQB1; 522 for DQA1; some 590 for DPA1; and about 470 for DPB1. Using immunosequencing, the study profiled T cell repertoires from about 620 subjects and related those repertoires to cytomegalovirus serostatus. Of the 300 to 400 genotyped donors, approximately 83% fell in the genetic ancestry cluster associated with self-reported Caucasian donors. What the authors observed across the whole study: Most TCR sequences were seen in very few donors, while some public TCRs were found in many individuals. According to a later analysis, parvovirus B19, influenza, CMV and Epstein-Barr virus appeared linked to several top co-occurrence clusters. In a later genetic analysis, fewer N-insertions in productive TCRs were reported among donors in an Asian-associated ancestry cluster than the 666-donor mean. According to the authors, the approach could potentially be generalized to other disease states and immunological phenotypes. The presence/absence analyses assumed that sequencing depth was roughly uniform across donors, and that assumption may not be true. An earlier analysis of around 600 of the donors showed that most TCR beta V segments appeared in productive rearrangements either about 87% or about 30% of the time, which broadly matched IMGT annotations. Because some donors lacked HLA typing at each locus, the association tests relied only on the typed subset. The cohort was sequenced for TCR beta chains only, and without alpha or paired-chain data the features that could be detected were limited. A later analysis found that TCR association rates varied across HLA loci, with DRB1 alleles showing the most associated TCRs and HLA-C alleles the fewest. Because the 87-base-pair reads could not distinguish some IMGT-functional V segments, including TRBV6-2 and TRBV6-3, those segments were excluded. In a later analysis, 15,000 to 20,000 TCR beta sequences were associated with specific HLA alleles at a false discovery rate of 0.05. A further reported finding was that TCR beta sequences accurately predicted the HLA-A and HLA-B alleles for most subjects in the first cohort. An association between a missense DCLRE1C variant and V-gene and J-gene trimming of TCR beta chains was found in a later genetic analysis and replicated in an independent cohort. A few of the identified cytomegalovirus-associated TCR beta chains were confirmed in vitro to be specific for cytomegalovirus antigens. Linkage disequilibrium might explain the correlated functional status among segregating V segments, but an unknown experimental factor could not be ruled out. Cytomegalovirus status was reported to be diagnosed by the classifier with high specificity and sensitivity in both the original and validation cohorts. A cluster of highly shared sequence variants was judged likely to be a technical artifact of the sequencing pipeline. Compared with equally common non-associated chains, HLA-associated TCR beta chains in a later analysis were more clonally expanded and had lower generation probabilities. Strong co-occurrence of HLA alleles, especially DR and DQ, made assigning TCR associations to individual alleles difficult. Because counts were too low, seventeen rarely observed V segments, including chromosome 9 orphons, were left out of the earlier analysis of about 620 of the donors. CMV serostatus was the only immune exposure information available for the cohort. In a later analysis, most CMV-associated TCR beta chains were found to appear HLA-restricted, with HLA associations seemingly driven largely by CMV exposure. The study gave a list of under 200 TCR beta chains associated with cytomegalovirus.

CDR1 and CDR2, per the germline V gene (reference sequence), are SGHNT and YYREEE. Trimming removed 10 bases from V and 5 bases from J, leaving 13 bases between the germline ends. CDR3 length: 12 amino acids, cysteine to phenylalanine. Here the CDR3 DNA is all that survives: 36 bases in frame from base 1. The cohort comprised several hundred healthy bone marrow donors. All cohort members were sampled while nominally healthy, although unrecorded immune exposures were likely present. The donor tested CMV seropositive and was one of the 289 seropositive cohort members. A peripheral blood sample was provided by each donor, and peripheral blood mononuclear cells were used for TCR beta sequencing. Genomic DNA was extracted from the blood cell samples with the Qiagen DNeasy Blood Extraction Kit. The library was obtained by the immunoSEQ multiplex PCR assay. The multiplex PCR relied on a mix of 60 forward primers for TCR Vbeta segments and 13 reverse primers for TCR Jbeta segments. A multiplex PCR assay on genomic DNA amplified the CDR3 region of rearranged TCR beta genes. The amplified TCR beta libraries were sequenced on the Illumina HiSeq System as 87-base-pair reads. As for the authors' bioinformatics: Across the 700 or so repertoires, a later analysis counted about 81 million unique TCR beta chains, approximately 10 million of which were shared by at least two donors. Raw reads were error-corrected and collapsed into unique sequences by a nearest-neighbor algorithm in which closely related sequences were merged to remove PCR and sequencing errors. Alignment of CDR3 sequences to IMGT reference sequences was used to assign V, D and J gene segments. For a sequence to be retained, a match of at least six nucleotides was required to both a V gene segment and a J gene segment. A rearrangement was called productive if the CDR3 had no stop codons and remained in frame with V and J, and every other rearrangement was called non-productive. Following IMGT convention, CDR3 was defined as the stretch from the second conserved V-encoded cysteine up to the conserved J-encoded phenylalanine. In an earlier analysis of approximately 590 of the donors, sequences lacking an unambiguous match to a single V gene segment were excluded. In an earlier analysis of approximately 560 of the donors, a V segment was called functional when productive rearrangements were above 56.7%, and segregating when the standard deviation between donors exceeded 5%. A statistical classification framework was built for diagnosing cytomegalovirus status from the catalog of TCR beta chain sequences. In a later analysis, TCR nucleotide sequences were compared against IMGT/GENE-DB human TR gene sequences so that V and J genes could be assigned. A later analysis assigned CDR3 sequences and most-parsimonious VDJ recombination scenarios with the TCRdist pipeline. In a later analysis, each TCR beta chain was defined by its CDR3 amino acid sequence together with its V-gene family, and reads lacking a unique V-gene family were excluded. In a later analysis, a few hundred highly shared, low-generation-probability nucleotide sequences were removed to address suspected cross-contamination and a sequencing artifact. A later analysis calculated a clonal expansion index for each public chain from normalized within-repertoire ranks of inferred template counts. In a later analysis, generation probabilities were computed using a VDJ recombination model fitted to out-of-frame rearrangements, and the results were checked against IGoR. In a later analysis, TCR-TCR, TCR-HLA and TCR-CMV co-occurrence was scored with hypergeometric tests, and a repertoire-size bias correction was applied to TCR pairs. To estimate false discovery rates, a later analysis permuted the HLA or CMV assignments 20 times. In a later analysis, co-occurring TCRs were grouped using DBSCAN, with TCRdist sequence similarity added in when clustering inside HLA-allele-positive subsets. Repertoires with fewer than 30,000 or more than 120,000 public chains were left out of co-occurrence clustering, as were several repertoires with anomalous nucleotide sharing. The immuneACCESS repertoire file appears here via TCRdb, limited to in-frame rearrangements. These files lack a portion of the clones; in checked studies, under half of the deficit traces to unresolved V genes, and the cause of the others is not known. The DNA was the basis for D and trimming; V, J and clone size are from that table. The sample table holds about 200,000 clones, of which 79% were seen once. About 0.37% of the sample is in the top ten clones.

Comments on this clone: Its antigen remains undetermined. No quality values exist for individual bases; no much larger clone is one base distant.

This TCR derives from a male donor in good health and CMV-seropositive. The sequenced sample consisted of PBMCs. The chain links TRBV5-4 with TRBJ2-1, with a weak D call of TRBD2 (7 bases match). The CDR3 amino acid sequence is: CAAGEGDNEQFF. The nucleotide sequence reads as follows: TGTGCCGCAGGGGAGGGCGACAATGAGCAGTTCTTC.